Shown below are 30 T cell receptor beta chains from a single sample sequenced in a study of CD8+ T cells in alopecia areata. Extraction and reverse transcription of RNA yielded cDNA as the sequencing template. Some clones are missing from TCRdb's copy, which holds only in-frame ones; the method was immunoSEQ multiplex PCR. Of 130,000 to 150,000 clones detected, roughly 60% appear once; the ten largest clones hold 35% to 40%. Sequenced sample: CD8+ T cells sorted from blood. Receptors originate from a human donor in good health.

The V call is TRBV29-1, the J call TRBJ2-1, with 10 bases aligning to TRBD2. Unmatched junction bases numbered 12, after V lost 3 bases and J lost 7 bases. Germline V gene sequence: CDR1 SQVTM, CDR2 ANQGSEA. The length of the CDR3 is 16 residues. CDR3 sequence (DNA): TGCAGCGTTGAGACCCCTCTAGCGGGAGTTTTGAATGAGCAGTTCTTC. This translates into CSVETPLAGVLNEQFF.

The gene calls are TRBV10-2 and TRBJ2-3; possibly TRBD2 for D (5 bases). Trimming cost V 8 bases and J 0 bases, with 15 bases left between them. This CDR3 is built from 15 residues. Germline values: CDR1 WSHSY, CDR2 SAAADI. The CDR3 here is CASSQASSSTDTQYF. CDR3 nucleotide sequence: TGCGCCAGCTCTCAGGCTAGCAGTAGCACAGATACGCAGTATTTT.

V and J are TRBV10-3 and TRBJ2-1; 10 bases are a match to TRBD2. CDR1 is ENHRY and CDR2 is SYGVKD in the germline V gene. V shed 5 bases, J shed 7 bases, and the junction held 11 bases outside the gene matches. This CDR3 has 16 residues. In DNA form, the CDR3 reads TGTGCCATCAGTCACTCACTAGCGGGAAAGAAGAATGAGCAGTTCTTC. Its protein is CAISHSLAGKKNEQFF.

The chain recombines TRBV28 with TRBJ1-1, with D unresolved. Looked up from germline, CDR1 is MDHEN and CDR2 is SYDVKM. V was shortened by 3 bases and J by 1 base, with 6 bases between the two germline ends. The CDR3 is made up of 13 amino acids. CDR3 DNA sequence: TGTGCCAGCAGTTTGGCGTGGAACACTGAAGCTTTCTTT. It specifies CASSLAWNTEAFF.

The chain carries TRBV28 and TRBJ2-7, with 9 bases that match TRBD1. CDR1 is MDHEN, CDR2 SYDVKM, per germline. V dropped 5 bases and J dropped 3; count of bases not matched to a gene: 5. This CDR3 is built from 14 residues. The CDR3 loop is CASSLPGQGYEQYF. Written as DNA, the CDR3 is TGTGCCAGCAGTCTGCCGGGACAGGGCTACGAGCAGTACTTC.

CDR3: CASSLTGVGANVLTF. CDR3 in DNA: TGTGCCAGTAGCCTTACAGGGGTAGGAGCCAACGTCCTGACTTTC. The chain carries TRBV19 and TRBJ2-6; 7 positions match TRBD1. Trimming at V came to 6 bases and at J to 7 bases, leaving 9 bases not matched to a gene. There are 15 residues in the CDR3. CDR1 and CDR2 from the germline V gene are LNHDA and SQIVND (reference sequence).

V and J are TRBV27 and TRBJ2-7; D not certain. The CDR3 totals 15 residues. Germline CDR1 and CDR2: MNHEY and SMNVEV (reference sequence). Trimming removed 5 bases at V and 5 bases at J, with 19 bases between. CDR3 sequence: CASSPIHLQGNEQYF. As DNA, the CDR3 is TGTGCCAGCAGTCCCATCCACCTCCAAGGGAACGAGCAGTACTTC.

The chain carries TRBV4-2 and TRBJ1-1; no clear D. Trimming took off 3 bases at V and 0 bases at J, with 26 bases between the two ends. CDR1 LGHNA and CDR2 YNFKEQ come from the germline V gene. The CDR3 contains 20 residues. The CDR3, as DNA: TGTGCCAGCAGCCACCGTTGGTCAGGTACCGTAACCACCATGAACACTGAAGCTTTCTTT. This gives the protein CASSHRWSGTVTTMNTEAFF.

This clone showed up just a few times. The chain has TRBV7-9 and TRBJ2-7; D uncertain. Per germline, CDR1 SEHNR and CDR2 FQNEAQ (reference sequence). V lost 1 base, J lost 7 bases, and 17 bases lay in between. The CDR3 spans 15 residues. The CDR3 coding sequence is TGTGCCAGCAGCTTAGTGAAGGGCGGTTCGAGGGAGCAGTACTTC. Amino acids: CASSLVKGGSREQYF.

The CDR3 DNA follows: TGTGCCAGCAATATCGCCCCGGGGGTCGATGAGCAGTTCTTC. Amino acid sequence: CASNIAPGVDEQFF. The rearrangement joins TRBV27 to TRBJ2-1; weak D call: TRBD2 (6 bases). The germline V gene encodes CDR1 MNHEY and CDR2 SMNVEV (reference sequence). The CDR3 totals 14 residues. The germline V and J ends were trimmed by 7 bases and 8 bases, with 18 bases remaining between them.

This CDR3 is CASSLAASGSYYNEQFF. The CDR3 nucleotides read TGTGCCAGCAGCTTAGCGGCTAGCGGGAGCTACTACAATGAGCAGTTCTTC. The rearrangement links TRBV7-9 to TRBJ2-1; 10 nucleotides agree with TRBD2. The CDR3 runs to 17 residues. The junction had 5 bases not matched to a gene; V was cut back by 0 bases and J by 3 bases. Germline CDR1 SEHNR, CDR2 FQNEAQ (reference sequence).

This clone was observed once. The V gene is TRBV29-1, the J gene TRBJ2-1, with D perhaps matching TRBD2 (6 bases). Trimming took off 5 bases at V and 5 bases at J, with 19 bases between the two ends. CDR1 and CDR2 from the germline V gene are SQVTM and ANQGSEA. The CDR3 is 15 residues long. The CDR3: CSVRPPAGFDNEQFF. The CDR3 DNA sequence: TGCAGCGTTAGGCCCCCAGCGGGTTTTGACAATGAGCAGTTCTTC.

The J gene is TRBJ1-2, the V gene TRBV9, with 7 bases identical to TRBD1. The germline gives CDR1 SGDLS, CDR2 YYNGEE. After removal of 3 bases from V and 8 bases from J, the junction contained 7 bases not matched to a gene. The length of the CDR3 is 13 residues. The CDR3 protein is CASSETQGDGYTF. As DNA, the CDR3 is TGTGCCAGCAGCGAGACGCAGGGGGACGGCTACACCTTC.

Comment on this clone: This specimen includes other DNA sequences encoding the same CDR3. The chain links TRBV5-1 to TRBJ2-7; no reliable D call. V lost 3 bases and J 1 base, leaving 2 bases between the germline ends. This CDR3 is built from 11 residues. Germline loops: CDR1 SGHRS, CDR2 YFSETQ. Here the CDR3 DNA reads TGCGCCAGCAGCTCATCCTACGAGCAGTACTTC. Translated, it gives CASSSSYEQYF.

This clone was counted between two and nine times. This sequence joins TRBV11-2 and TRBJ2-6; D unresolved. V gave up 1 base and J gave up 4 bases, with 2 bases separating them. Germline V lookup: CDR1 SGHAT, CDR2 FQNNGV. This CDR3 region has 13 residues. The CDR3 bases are TGTGCCAGCAGCTTAGGGGGGGCCAACGTCCTGACTTTC. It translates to CASSLGGANVLTF.

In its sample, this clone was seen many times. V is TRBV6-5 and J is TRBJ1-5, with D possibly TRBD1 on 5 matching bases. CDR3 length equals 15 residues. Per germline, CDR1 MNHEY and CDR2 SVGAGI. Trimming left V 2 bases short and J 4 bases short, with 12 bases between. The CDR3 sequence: CASSYTTGVNQPQHF. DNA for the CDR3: TGTGCCAGCAGTTACACAACAGGAGTTAATCAGCCCCAGCATTTT.

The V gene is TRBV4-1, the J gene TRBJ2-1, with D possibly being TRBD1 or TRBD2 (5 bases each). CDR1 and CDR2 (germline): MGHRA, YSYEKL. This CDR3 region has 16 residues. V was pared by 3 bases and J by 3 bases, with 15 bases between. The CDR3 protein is CASSQVPGSNYNEQFF. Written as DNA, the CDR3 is TGCGCCAGCAGCCAGGTCCCAGGGAGCAACTACAATGAGCAGTTCTTC.

The CDR3, as DNA: TGTGCCAGCAGCTCACCGACGAATACCGGGACACCGAACACCGGGGAGCTGTTTTTT. This gives the protein CASSSPTNTGTPNTGELFF. The chain couples TRBV7-9 to TRBJ2-2; a possible D gene is TRBD1 (6 bases). CDR1 and CDR2 from the germline V gene are SEHNR and FQNEAQ (reference sequence). The CDR3 sequence is 19 residues long. V gave up 4 bases and J gave up 0 bases, with 21 bases separating them.

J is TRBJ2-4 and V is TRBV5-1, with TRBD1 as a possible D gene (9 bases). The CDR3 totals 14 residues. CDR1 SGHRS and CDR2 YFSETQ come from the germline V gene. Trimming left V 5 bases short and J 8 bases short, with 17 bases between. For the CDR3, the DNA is TGCGCCAGCAGGAACAGGGGGCGGGAGGACATTCAGTACTTC. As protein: CASRNRGREDIQYF.

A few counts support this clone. Here the CDR3 DNA reads TGTGCCAGCAGTGGCGATATGAACACTGAAGCTTTCTTT. This codes for CASSGDMNTEAFF. The chain links TRBV7-8 to TRBJ1-1; D uncertain. Germline CDR1 SGHVS, CDR2 FQNEAQ. This CDR3 contains 13 residues. Trimming shortened V by 6 bases and J by 0 bases, and 8 bases separated the two germline ends.

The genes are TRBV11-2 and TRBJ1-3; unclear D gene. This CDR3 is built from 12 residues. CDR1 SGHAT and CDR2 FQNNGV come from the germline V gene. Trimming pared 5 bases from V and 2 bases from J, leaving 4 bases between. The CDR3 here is CASSKTGNTIYF. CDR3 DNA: TGTGCCAGCAGCAAGACTGGAAACACCATATATTTT. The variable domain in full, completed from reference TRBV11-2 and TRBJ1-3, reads EAGVAQSPRYKIIEKRQSVAFWCNPISGHATLYWYQQILGQGPKLLIQFQNNGVVDDSQLPKDRFSAERLKGVDSTLKIQPAKLEDSAVYLCASSKTGNTIYFGEGSWLTVV.

Here the CDR3 reads CASSQDREPSYEQYF. The CDR3 DNA is TGCGCCAGCAGCCAAGATCGGGAGCCCTCCTACGAGCAGTACTTC. The chain carries TRBV4-1 and TRBJ2-7, with D maybe TRBD2 (6 bases). Germline V CDR1 and CDR2: MGHRA, YSYEKL. Trimming left V 0 bases short and J 0 bases short, with 9 bases between. The CDR3 extends over 15 amino acids.

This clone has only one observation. DNA for the CDR3: TGTGCCAGCAGCCCGGGGGAATTGTCTGTCTATGGCTACACCTTC. Protein: CASSPGELSVYGYTF. The rearrangement joins TRBV11-2 to TRBJ1-2, with D possibly matching TRBD1 (5 bases). The CDR3 length is 15 residues. The germline V and J ends were trimmed by 5 bases and 4 bases, with 17 bases remaining between them. Germline V gene sequence: CDR1 SGHAT, CDR2 FQNNGV.

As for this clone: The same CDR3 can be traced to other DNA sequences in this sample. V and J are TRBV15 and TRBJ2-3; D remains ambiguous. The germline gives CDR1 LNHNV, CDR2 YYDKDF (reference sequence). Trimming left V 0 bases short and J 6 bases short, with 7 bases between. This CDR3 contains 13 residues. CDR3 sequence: CATSRDRRDTQYF. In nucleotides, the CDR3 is TGTGCCACCAGCAGAGATCGTCGTGATACGCAGTATTTT.

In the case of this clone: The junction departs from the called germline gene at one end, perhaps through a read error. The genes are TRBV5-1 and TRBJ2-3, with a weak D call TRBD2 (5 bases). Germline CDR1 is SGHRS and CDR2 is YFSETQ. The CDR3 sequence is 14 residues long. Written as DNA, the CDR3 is TGCGGCAGCAGCCTGGAGGCTGTCCCAGATACGCAGTATTTT. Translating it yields CGSSLEAVPDTQYF.

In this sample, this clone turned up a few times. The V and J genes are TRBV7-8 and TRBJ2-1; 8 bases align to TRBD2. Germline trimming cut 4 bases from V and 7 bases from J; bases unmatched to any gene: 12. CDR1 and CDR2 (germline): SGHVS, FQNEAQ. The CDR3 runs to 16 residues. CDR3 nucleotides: TGTGCCAGCAGCTCCCCACTTAAGCGGGAGACAAATGAGCAGTTCTTC. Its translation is CASSSPLKRETNEQFF.

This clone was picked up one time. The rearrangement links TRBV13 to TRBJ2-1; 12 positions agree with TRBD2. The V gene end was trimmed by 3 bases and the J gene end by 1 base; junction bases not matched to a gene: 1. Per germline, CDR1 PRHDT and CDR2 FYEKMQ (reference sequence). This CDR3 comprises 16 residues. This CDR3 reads CASSFGLAGSYNEQFF. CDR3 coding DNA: TGTGCCAGCAGCTTCGGACTAGCGGGGTCCTACAATGAGCAGTTCTTC. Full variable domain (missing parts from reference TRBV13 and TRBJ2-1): AAGVIQSPRHLIKEKRETATLKCYPIPRHDTVYWYQQGPGQDPQFLISFYEKMQSDKGSIPDRFSAQQFSDYHSELNMSSLELGDSALYFCASSFGLAGSYNEQFFGPGTRLTVL.

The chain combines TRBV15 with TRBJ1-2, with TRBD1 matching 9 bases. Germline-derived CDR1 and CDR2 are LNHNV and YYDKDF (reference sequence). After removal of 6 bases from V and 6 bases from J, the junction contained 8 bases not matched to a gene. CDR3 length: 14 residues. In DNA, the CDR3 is TGTGCCACCAGACCGGACAGGGGAAGCCATGGCTACACCTTC. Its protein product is CATRPDRGSHGYTF.

CDR3 in amino acids: CASSPPGSHSYNEQFF. For the CDR3, the DNA is TGTGCCAGCAGCCCCCCGGGTAGCCACTCCTACAATGAGCAGTTCTTC. The V gene is TRBV7-9, the J gene TRBJ2-1; D unclear. The CDR3 length is 16 residues. Germline loops: CDR1 SEHNR, CDR2 FQNEAQ (reference sequence). Deletions cut 5 bases from V and 0 bases from J, with 14 bases between.

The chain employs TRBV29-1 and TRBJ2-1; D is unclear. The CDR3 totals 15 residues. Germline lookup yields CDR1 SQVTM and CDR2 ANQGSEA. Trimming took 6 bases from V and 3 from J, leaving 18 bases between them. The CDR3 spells CSVIPRKGLYNEQFF. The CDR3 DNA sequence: TGCAGCGTAATACCGAGAAAAGGGCTCTACAATGAGCAGTTCTTC.